This T cell receptor beta chain was identified during a study of blood T cells in healthy people across ages. This clonotype turned up a few times. This CDR3 is missing its conserved last phenylalanine or tryptophan, likely due to a read error. The study recruited healthy Caucasian donors from Russia who were aged about 6 to 90. Germline-derived CDR1 and CDR2 are SQVTM and ANQGSEA. The CDR3 sequence is 12 residues long. V dropped 4 bases and J dropped 0 bases, with 3 bases sitting between them. A second about 6 to 12 cycle PCR used barcoded and J-beta primers. TCRdb reprocessed the 5' RACE reads via MiXCR and lists one record per CDR3 protein. The sample has approximately 780,000 distinct CDR3 sequences; roughly 24% are singletons. These same records also appear under a second study, on T cells of mothers and their children.

The sequencing input was blood. The receptor's source is a boy between 10 and 17 years old in good health. This sequence joins TRBV29-1 and TRBJ1-4; D uncertain. The CDR3 protein is CSVVATNEKLFS. CDR3 nucleotides: TGCAGCGTTGTTGCAACTAATGAAAAACTGTTTTCT.